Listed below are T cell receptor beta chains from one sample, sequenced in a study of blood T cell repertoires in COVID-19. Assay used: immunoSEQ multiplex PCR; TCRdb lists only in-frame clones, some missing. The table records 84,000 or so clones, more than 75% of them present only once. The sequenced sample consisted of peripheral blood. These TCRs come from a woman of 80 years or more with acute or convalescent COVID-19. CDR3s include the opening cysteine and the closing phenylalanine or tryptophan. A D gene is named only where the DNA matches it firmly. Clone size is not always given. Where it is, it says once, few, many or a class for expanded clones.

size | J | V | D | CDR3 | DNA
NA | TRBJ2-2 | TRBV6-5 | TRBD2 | CASSLLARGELFF | TGTGCCAGCAGTTTACTAGCGAGGGGGGAGCTGTTTTTT
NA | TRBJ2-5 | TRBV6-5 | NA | CASNGAAGTQYF | TGTGCCAGCAATGGGGCCGCCGGGACCCAGTACTTC
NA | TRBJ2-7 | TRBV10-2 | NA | CASSQGTRVGEQYF | TGCGCCAGCAGCCAGGGGACACGGGTTGGCGAGCAGTACTTC
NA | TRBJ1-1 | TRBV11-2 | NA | CASSSPGHLNTEAFF | TGTGCCAGCAGCTCTCCGGGACACCTGAACACTGAAGCTTTCTTT
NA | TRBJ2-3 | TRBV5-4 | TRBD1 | CASSLPSRGLSTDTQYF | TGTGCCAGCAGCTTGCCTTCCAGGGGGCTGAGCACAGATACGCAGTATTTT
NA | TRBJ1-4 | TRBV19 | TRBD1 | CASRDRAATNEKLFF | TGTGCCAGCCGGGACAGGGCCGCAACTAATGAAAAACTGTTTTTT
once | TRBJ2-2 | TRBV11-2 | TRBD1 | CASRLDRATGELFF | TGTGCCAGCAGGTTGGACAGGGCCACCGGGGAGCTGTTTTTT
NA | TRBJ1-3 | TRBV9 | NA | CASSPHGGDSGNTIYF | TGTGCCAGCAGCCCGCACGGGGGGGACTCTGGAAACACCATATATTTT
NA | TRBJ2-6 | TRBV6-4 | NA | CATPPQGGDGANVLTF | TGTGCCACCCCGCCCCAGGGGGGAGATGGGGCCAACGTCCTGACTTTC
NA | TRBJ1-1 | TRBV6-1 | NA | CASSEARMNTEAFF | TGTGCCAGCAGTGAGGCCAGGATGAACACTGAAGCTTTCTTT
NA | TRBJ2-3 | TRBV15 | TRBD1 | CATSREQGASTDTQYF | TGTGCCACCAGCCGAGAACAGGGGGCAAGCACAGATACGCAGTATTTT
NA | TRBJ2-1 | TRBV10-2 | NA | CASHPDYLKSEQFF | TGCGCCAGCCATCCGGACTATCTTAAGAGTGAGCAGTTCTTC
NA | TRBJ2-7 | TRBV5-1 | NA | CASSPGRDEQYF | TGCGCCAGCAGCCCTGGGAGAGACGAGCAGTACTTC
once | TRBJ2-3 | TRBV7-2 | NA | CASSLAASTDTQYF | TGTGCCAGCAGCTTAGCGGCTAGCACAGATACGCAGTATTTT
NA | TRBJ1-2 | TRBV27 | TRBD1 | CASSLMTGRTYGYTF | TGTGCCAGCAGTTTGATGACAGGGCGCACCTATGGCTACACCTTC
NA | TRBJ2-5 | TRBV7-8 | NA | CASSLTGLEETQYF | TGTGCCAGCAGCTTAACAGGGTTGGAAGAGACCCAGTACTTC
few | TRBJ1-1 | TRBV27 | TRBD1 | CASSRTGDTEAFF | TGTGCCAGCAGTCGGACAGGGGACACTGAAGCTTTCTTT
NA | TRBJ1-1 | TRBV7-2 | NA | CASSLRVGENTEAFF | TGTGCCAGCAGCCTCAGGGTTGGGGAGAACACTGAAGCTTTCTTT
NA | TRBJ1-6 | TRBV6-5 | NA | CASLSLKNSPLHF | TGTGCCAGTTTGTCACTGAAAAATTCACCCCTCCACTTT
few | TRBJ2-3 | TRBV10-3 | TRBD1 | CAISQRGQTSTDTQYF | TGTGCCATCAGTCAAAGGGGACAGACTAGCACAGATACGCAGTATTTT
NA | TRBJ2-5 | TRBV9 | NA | CASSVGASPGWETQYF | TGTGCCAGCAGCGTAGGAGCATCACCGGGGTGGGAGACCCAGTACTTC
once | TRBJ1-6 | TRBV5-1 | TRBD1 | CASGTGPSSYNSPLHF | TGCGCCAGCGGGACAGGTCCGAGCTCCTATAATTCACCCCTCCACTTT
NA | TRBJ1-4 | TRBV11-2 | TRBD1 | CASSLPGQGNEKLFF | TGTGCCAGCAGCTTACCTGGACAGGGTAATGAAAAACTGTTTTTT
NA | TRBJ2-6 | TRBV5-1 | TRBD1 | CASSSGGYSGANVLTF | TGCGCCAGCAGCTCAGGGGGTTACTCTGGGGCCAACGTCCTGACTTTC
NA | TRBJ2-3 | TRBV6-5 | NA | CASKFERTQYF | TGTGCCAGCAAGTTCGAACGGACGCAGTATTTT
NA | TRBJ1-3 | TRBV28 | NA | CASSLEGDLVGNTIYF | TGTGCCAGCAGTTTAGAGGGGGACCTCGTAGGAAACACCATATATTTT
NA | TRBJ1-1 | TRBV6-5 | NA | CASSHRAYTEAFF | TGTGCCAGCAGCCACAGGGCGTACACTGAAGCTTTCTTT
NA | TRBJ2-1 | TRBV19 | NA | CASSILSTSRHEQFF | TGTGCCAGTAGTATTCTGAGTACGTCTCGCCATGAGCAGTTCTTC
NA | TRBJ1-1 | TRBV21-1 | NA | CASSKTGMNTEAFF | TGTGCCAGCAGCAAAACGGGAATGAACACTGAAGCTTTCTTT
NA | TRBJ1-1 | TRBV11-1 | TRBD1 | CASSLAMTGQTEAFF | TGTGCCAGCAGCTTAGCCATGACAGGGCAGACTGAAGCTTTCTTT
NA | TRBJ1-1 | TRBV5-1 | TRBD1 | CASSTFDRGAEAFF | TGCGCCAGCAGCACTTTTGACAGGGGTGCTGAAGCTTTCTTT
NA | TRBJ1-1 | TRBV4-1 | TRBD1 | CASSQSGGTEAFF | TGCGCCAGCAGCCAATCAGGGGGGACTGAAGCTTTCTTT
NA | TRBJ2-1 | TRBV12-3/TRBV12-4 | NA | CASTVQGRDEQFF | TGTGCCAGCACTGTACAGGGAAGGGATGAGCAGTTCTTC
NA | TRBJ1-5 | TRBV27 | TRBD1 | CASSVRTGGGNQPQHF | TGTGCCAGCAGTGTACGGACAGGGGGCGGGAATCAGCCCCAGCATTTT
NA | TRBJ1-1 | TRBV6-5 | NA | CASIGEYTEAFF | TGTGCCAGCATCGGGGAGTACACTGAAGCTTTCTTT
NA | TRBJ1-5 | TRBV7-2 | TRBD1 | CASSSPGQGGQPQHF | TGTGCCAGCAGCTCCCCGGGACAGGGAGGTCAGCCCCAGCATTTT
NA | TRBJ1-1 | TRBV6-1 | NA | CASSESTGWTEAFF | TGTGCCAGCAGTGAAAGCACAGGGTGGACTGAAGCTTTCTTT
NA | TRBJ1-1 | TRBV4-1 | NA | CASSLGGRNTEAFF | TGCGCCAGCAGTTTGGGGGGTAGGAACACTGAAGCTTTCTTT
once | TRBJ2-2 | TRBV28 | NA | CASIGAGELFF | TGTGCCAGCATCGGGGCCGGGGAGCTGTTTTTT
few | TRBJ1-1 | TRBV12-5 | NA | CASGPTQRGTEAFF | TGTGCTAGTGGCCCGACTCAACGGGGCACTGAAGCTTTCTTT
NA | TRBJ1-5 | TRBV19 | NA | CASLPKGFQPQHF | TGTGCCAGCCTACCAAAGGGGTTTCAGCCCCAGCATTTT
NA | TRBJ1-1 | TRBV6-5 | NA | CASSIDGRNTEAFF | TGTGCCAGCAGTATCGATGGCAGGAACACTGAAGCTTTCTTT
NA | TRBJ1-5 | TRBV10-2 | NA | CASSDWAGNQPQHF | TGCGCCAGCAGTGATTGGGCTGGTAATCAGCCCCAGCATTTT
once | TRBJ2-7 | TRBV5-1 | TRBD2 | CASSLDGIVGSGGEQYF | TGCGCCAGCAGCTTGGATGGCATTGTAGGCTCGGGGGGCGAGCAGTACTTC
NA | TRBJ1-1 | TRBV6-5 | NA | CASSYNSDTEAFF | TGTGCCAGCAGTTACAATTCGGACACTGAAGCTTTCTTT
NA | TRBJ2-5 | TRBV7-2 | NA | CASSLGGRETQYF | TGTGCCAGCAGCTTGGGGGGACGGGAGACCCAGTACTTC